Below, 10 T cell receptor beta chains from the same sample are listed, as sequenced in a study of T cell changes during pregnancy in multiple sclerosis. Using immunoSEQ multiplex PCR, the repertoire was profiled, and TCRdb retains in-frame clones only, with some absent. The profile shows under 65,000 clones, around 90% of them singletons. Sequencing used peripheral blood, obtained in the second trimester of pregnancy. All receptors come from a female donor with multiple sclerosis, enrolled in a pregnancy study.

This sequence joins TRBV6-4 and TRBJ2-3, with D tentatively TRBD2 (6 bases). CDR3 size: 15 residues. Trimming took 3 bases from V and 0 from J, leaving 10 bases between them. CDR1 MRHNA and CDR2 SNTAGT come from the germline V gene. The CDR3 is CASSERGSSTDTQYF. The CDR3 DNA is TGTGCCAGCAGTGAGCGGGGAAGTAGCACAGATACGCAGTATTTT.

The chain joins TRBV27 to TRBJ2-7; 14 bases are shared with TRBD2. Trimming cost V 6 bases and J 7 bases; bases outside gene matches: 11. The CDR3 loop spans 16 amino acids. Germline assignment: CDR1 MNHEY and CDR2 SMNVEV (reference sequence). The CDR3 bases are TGTGCCAGCAGCCAAGGACTAGCGGGAGGATCGAGGGAGCAGTACTTC. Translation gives CASSQGLAGGSREQYF.

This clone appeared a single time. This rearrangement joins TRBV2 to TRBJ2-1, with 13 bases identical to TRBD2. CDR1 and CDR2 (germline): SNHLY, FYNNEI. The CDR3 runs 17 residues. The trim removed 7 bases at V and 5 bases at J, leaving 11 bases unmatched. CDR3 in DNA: TGTGCCAGCACCCTAGAATCACTAGCGGGAGGGCACAATGAGCAGTTCTTC. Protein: CASTLESLAGGHNEQFF.

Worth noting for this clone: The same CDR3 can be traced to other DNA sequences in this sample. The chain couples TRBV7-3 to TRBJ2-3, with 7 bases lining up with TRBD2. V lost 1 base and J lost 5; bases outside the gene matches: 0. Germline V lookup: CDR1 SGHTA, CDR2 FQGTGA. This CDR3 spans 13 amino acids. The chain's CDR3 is CASSLREGDTQYF. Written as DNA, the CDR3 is TGTGCCAGCAGCTTAAGGGAGGGAGATACGCAGTATTTT.

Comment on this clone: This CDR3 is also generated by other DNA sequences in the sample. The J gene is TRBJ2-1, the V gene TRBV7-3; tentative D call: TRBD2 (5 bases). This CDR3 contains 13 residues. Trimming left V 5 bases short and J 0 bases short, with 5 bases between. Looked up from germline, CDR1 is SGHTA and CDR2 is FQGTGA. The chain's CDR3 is CASSRGSYNEQFF. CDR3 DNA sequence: TGTGCCAGCAGCCGGGGCTCCTACAATGAGCAGTTCTTC.

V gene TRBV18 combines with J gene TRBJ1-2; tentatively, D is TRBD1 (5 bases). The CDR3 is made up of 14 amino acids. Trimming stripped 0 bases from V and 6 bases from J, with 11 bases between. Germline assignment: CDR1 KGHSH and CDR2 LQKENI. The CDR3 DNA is TGTGCCAGCTCACCACCCCAGGGTGGGAATGGCTACACCTTC. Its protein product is CASSPPQGGNGYTF.

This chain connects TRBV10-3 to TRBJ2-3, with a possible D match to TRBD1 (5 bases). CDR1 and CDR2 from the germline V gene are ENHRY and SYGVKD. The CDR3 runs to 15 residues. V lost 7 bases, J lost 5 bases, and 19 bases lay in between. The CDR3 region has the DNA TGTGCCATCAACGGTCCAGCCAGGGTAGGAGATACGCAGTATTTT. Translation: CAINGPARVGDTQYF.

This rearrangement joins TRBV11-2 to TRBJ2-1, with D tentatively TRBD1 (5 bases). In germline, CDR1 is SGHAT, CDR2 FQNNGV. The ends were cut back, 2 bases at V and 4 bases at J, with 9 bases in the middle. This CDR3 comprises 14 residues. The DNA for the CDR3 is TGTGCCAGCAGCTTACAGGGCTTATACAATGAGCAGTTCTTC. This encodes CASSLQGLYNEQFF.

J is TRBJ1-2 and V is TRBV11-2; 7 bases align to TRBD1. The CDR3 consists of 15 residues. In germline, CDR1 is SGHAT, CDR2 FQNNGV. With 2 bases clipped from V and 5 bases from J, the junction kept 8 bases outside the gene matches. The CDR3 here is CASSLNQGGTYGYTF. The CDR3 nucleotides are TGTGCCAGCAGCTTAAACCAGGGGGGAACGTATGGCTACACCTTC.

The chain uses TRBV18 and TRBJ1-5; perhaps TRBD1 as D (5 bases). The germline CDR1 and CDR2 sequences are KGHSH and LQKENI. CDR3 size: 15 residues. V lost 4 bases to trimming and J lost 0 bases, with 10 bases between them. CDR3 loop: CASSLTAYSNQPQHF. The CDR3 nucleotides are TGTGCCAGCTCACTGACAGCTTATAGCAATCAGCCCCAGCATTTT.